These T cell receptor beta chains were read from a single sample in a study of T cell repertoires in cytomegalovirus infection. These receptors have no identified antigens. From the reads, TCRdb called clonotypes with MiXCR, one entry per CDR3 protein. The sample holds about 71,000 distinct CDR3 sequences, 20% seen once. The material was CD8+ T cells from cultured PBMCs, obtained from culture after CMV antigen stimulation. These receptors were obtained from a human donor in good health (CMV status not recorded). Some clones in this sample may be carry-over from other donors' samples. The CDR3 runs from the conserved cysteine through the conserved F or W. D genes are given only for firm matches. Only some rows state a clone size, as once, few, many or a class for expanded clones.

V	size	J	D	DNA	CDR3
TRBV4-2	.	TRBJ2-1	.	TGTGCCAGCAGCCAAGACCCCCGGCATGAGCAGTTCTTC	CASSQDPRHEQFF
TRBV27	once	TRBJ2-7	TRBD2	TGTGCCAGCAGCTCGACTAGCGGGGGCTACGAGCAGTACTTC	CASSSTSGGYEQYF
TRBV4-3	.	TRBJ2-3	.	TGCGCCAGCAGCCAAGCTGTGACTACAATCCGCACAGATACGCAGTATTTT	CASSQAVTTIRTDTQYF
TRBV12-3/TRBV12-4	few	TRBJ1-1	.	TGTGCCAGCAGTTTAGCTCGGGGGAACACTGAAGCTTTCTTT	CASSLARGNTEAFF
TRBV12-3/TRBV12-4	few	TRBJ2-1	TRBD2	TGTGCCAGCAGTTTAAGGGTGAATAGCGGGAACAATGAGCAGTTCTTC	CASSLRVNSGNNEQFF
TRBV19	few	TRBJ2-3	.	TGTGCCAGTACCTCAACGGGGTTCGGGGGAAGCACAGATACGCAGTATTTT	CASTSTGFGGSTDTQYF
TRBV4-3	.	TRBJ1-6	.	TGCGCCAGCAGCCAAGTGGCAGGGGATATCGATAATTCACCCCTCCACTTT	CASSQVAGDIDNSPLHF
TRBV7-9	.	TRBJ1-1	.	TGTGCCAGCAGCATTCGACCCGAAGCTTTCTTT	CASSIRPEAFF
TRBV28	few	TRBJ1-2	.	TGTGCCAGCAGTCCCCCCCCGGCGGGAGGCTACACCTTC	CASSPPPAGGYTF
TRBV7-2	.	TRBJ1-5	.	TGTGCCAGCAGCTTAAAAATCGACAGCCTAAATCAGCCCCAGCATTTT	CASSLKIDSLNQPQHF
TRBV12-3/TRBV12-4	.	TRBJ2-3	TRBD2	TGTGCCAGCAGTTTACTGCGGGGGGGGGGCGAAGATACGCAGTATTTT	CASSLLRGGGEDTQYF
TRBV6-1	few	TRBJ2-3	TRBD2	TGTGCCAGCAGTGAAGCCGCGGGGGGGATCACAGATACGCAGTATTTT	CASSEAAGGITDTQYF
TRBV7-8	few	TRBJ1-2	.	TGTGCCAGCAGCTTAAATTTGCGAGGGCTGGAGTATGGCTACACCTTC	CASSLNLRGLEYGYTF
TRBV6-2/TRBV6-3	few	TRBJ1-5	.	TGTGCCAGCAGCCTACACAGGGCTCAGCCCCAGCATTTT	CASSLHRAQPQHF
TRBV6-2/TRBV6-3	few	TRBJ1-1	TRBD1	TGTGCCAGCAGTTACCACAGGGGAGGGAACACTGAAGCTTTCTTT	CASSYHRGGNTEAFF
TRBV7-8	few	TRBJ1-5	.	TGTGCCAGCAGCTCCCCAGGGGAGATAAGCAATCAGCCCCAGCATTTT	CASSSPGEISNQPQHF
TRBV5-6	.	TRBJ2-1	.	TGTGCCAGCCTGACACTACCCTACAATGAGCAGTTCTTC	CASLTLPYNEQFF
TRBV6-2/TRBV6-3	.	TRBJ2-1	TRBD2	TGTGCCACCGAGGTAGCGGGGGGACACCTCTCCTACAATGAGCAGTTCTTC	CATEVAGGHLSYNEQFF
TRBV14	few	TRBJ2-7	.	TGTGCCAGCAGCCAAGACTCAGGACTATACGAGCAGTACTTC	CASSQDSGLYEQYF
TRBV4-3	.	TRBJ1-5	.	TGCGCCAGCAGCCAAGAGTTTCGGGGCCCTCAGCCCCAGCATTTT	CASSQEFRGPQPQHF
TRBV10-3	few	TRBJ2-1	.	TGTGCCATCTGGAGGGGAACACACAATGAGCAGTTCTTC	CAIWRGTHNEQFF
TRBV7-2	.	TRBJ2-7	.	TGTGCCAGCAGCCCATCGTGGGCGGGGCTGGCGGCCTACGAGCAGTACTTC	CASSPSWAGLAAYEQYF
TRBV27	few	TRBJ2-1	.	TGTGCCAGCAGTTTAGTGGGCGGCGAGAGGATCTCCTACAATGAGCAGTTCTTC	CASSLVGGERISYNEQFF
TRBV6-6	.	TRBJ2-2	.	TGTGCCAGCAGTTACTCACCCACCGGGGAGCTGTTTTTT	CASSYSPTGELFF
TRBV7-6	few	TRBJ1-5	.	TGTGCCAGCAGCTTAGGACAGAGGGGAAGCAATCAGCCCCAGCATTTT	CASSLGQRGSNQPQHF
TRBV12-5	few	TRBJ2-7	.	TGTGCTAGTGGTTTGGTACGGTCGGAACTCCCCCACTACGAGCAGTACTTC	CASGLVRSELPHYEQYF
TRBV7-2	few	TRBJ1-1	TRBD1	TGTGCCTATCCAGGACAGGGCTCCACTGAAGCTTTCTTT	CAYPGQGSTEAFF
TRBV4-1	.	TRBJ1-2	TRBD1	TGCGCCAGCAGCCAAGTGGACAGGTTAAACTATGGCTACACCTTC	CASSQVDRLNYGYTF
TRBV7-8	.	TRBJ2-7	.	TGTGCCAGCAGCTTAGCGGTGGTCCCCTACGAGCAGTACTTC	CASSLAVVPYEQYF
TRBV6-1	few	TRBJ2-1	.	TGTGCCAGCAGTGACGGTAACAATGAGCAGTTCTTC	CASSDGNNEQFF
TRBV28	.	TRBJ2-7	.	TGTGCCAGCAGTTTCAGGGGTCCGACCTACGAGCAGTACTTC	CASSFRGPTYEQYF
TRBV7-2	.	TRBJ2-3	TRBD2	TGTGCCAGCAGCCCCACGGGGGAGCGGGGCCTAGATACGCAGTATTTT	CASSPTGERGLDTQYF
TRBV7-9	once	TRBJ1-1	.	TGTGCCAGCAGCTTATTTGGCAGGGAAGCTTTCTTT	CASSLFGREAFF
TRBV6-1	.	TRBJ1-1	.	TGTGCCAGCAGCTCGGACATTGCTGAAGCTTTCTTT	CASSSDIAEAFF
TRBV7-2	few	TRBJ1-1	.	TGTGCCAGCAGCTTAGTAAGTTACACTGAAGCTTTCTTT	CASSLVSYTEAFF
TRBV6-5	.	TRBJ2-1	TRBD2	TGTGCCAGCGCCAATCCGGGACTAGCGGGGGTTGAGCAGTTCTTC	CASANPGLAGVEQFF
TRBV7-8	.	TRBJ1-2	TRBD1	TGTGCCAGCAGCTTACATCCCCAGGGGGCGAAGGGCTACACCTTC	CASSLHPQGAKGYTF
TRBV12-3/TRBV12-4	.	TRBJ1-3	.	TGTGCCAGCACCTGGGGGAACTCTGGAAACACCATATATTTT	CASTWGNSGNTIYF
TRBV10-2	few	TRBJ2-5	.	TGCGCCAGCAGTGAAAAACTAGCTTTCCAAGAGACCCAGTACTTC	CASSEKLAFQETQYF
TRBV7-2	few	TRBJ2-5	TRBD1	TGTGCCAGCAGCTTAGTCGTGACAGGGGGGGAGACCCAGTACTTC	CASSLVVTGGETQYF
TRBV7-9	few	TRBJ1-1	.	TGTGCCAGCAGTCTCGAGTGGGGTTCGAACACTGAAGCTTTCTTT	CASSLEWGSNTEAFF
TRBV7-3	few	TRBJ2-3	.	TGTGCCAGCAGCTGGATAGCTTCGGACACAGATACGCAGTATTTT	CASSWIASDTDTQYF
TRBV5-6	.	TRBJ1-1	.	TGTGCCAGCACCCGAGGGAGGAGTACTGAAGCTTTCTTT	CASTRGRSTEAFF
TRBV7-9	.	TRBJ1-1	TRBD1	TGTGCCAGCAGTCGTGGGACAGTGAACACTGAAGCTTTCTTT	CASSRGTVNTEAFF
TRBV9	few	TRBJ2-2	.	TGTGCCAGCAGCATCCGGGAACCAAACACCGGGGAGCTGTTTTTT	CASSIREPNTGELFF
TRBV4-1	few	TRBJ2-7	.	TGCGCCAGCAGCCTCACGACAGGAAGTATCTCCTACGAGCAGTACTTC	CASSLTTGSISYEQYF
TRBV12-3/TRBV12-4	.	TRBJ1-1	TRBD1	TGTGCCAGCAGTTTTACAGGGGGCACTGAAGCTTTCTTT	CASSFTGGTEAFF
TRBV7-6	few	TRBJ2-2	TRBD2	TGTGCCAGCAGCTTAGTCCCTCTAGCGGGGCTGAACACCGGGGAGCTGTTTTTT	CASSLVPLAGLNTGELFF
TRBV7-9	few	TRBJ1-1	.	TGTGCCAGCAGCGGCAGAGGGCTAGGAGGGACTGAAGCTTTCTTT	CASSGRGLGGTEAFF
TRBV7-9	few	TRBJ1-1	.	TGTGCCAGCAGCTTAGGGGACGGGAACACTGAAGCTTTCTTT	CASSLGDGNTEAFF
TRBV7-9	few	TRBJ1-3	.	TGTGCCAGCATTCGCGACCCGAGCTCTGGAAACACCATATATTTT	CASIRDPSSGNTIYF
TRBV7-9	.	TRBJ2-7	.	TGTGCCAGCAGTGTGACCTACGAGCAGTACTTC	CASSVTYEQYF
TRBV7-2	.	TRBJ1-3	.	TGTGCCAGCAGCTTGCGAGACCCACTGGGGACCATATATTTT	CASSLRDPLGTIYF
TRBV10-3	once	TRBJ1-2	.	TGTGCCATCAGTGAGTCAAAACAGGGAAAAGACTATGGCTACACCTTC	CAISESKQGKDYGYTF
TRBV14	.	TRBJ1-6	.	TGTGCCAGCAGCCAAAGGGCCCTCGGAACACCCCTCCACTTT	CASSQRALGTPLHF
TRBV6-7	.	TRBJ1-4	.	TGTGCCAGCAGGTCAACAGGGCACGAAAAACTGTTTTTT	CASRSTGHEKLFF
TRBV12-3/TRBV12-4	.	TRBJ2-3	.	TGTGCCAGCAGTCCCTTGGACAGTACGCAGTATTTT	CASSPLDSTQYF
TRBV7-2	.	TRBJ2-7	.	TGTGCCAGCAGCTTATATCTACAGGGTGGCCACGAGCAGTACTTC	CASSLYLQGGHEQYF
TRBV27	few	TRBJ2-5	.	TGTGCCAGCAGTCCGTACCCGGGACGGCAAGAGACCCAGTACTTC	CASSPYPGRQETQYF